The rows below give T cell receptor beta chains drawn from one sample of a study of post-analysis software for immune sequencing data. A single record per CDR3 protein comes from TCRdb applying MiXCR to the PCR reads. The profile shows hundreds of thousands of distinct CDR3 sequences, 55% to 60% of them singletons. The specimen sequenced was blood. All receptors come from a girl aged 2-10 years with multiple sclerosis. CDR3s include the opening cysteine and the closing phenylalanine or tryptophan. The order of the fields is clone size, D gene, J gene, V gene, CDR3 DNA, CDR3 protein. A D gene is named only where the DNA matches it firmly. Expanded clones are given a class, and other clones once, few, many or no size at all.

>few|.|TRBJ2-7|TRBV29-1
TGCAGCGCTCGCCCCGACCGTGAGCAGTACTTC
CSARPDREQYF
>.|.|TRBJ2-7|TRBV12-3/TRBV12-4
TGTGCCAGCAGTCTCCACTACGAGCAGTACTTC
CASSLHYEQYF
>.|.|TRBJ2-3|TRBV7-2
TGTGCCAGCAGCTTATATTACAGAGACACAGATACGCAGTATTTT
CASSLYYRDTDTQYF
>.|.|TRBJ2-1|TRBV25-1
TGTGCCAGCAGTGAATTATTGGTGGTTACGGGGTATGAGCAGTTCTTC
CASSELLVVTGYEQFF
>.|TRBD2|TRBJ2-3|TRBV20-1
TGCAGTGCTGGGGACTATAACACAGATACGCAGTATTTT
CSAGDYNTDTQYF
>.|TRBD1|TRBJ1-2|TRBV10-3
TGTACCACCACAGGGGCCAGCTATGGCTACACCTTC
CTTTGASYGYTF
>.|.|TRBJ1-1|TRBV6-2/TRBV6-3
TGTGCCAGCAGTTACTCAAGGGGAGCTGAAGCTTTCTTT
CASSYSRGAEAFF
>once|.|TRBJ1-5|TRBV12-3/TRBV12-4
TGTGCCAGCAGTGGAGGATTCGGCAATCAGCCCCAGCATTTT
CASSGGFGNQPQHF
>few|.|TRBJ1-1|TRBV10-3
TGTGCCATCAGTGAGTCGTCGGGGAACACTGAAGCTTTCTTT
CAISESSGNTEAFF
>few|TRBD1|TRBJ2-6|TRBV7-9
TGTGCCACAAACGGGGACAGGGGTAAGCCTGGGGCCAACGTCCTGACTTTC
CATNGDRGKPGANVLTF
>.|.|TRBJ2-1|TRBV5-6
TGTGCCAGCAGCTTGGCCTTGCGTGAGCAGTTCTTC
CASSLALREQFF
>.|TRBD2|TRBJ2-1|TRBV12-3/TRBV12-4
TGTGCCAGCAGTGGGACTAGCGGTTACCATGAGCAGTTCTTC
CASSGTSGYHEQFF
>.|TRBD1|TRBJ2-1|TRBV6-1
TGTGCCAGCAGTCCGGGACAGGGTCTCAATGAGCAGTTCTTC
CASSPGQGLNEQFF
>.|TRBD1|TRBJ2-1|TRBV6-6
TGTGCCAGCAGTGGGGACAGGGCCTACAATGAGCAGTTCTTC
CASSGDRAYNEQFF
>few|.|TRBJ2-2|TRBV6-5
TGTGCCAGCAGTTACGGATGGGGAACCGGGGAGCTGTTTTTT
CASSYGWGTGELFF
>few|TRBD1|TRBJ1-1|TRBV29-1
TGCAGCGGCCGACAGGGTTACGAAGCTTTCTTT
CSGRQGYEAFF
>.|TRBD1|TRBJ2-1|TRBV5-1
TGCGCCAGCAGCTTCCTAAGGGACAGTCAAATCAATGAGCAGTTCTTC
CASSFLRDSQINEQFF
>.|.|TRBJ1-2|TRBV28
TGTGCCAGCAGTTTGCGGGGGATGGACTATGGCTACACCTTC
CASSLRGMDYGYTF
>.|.|TRBJ1-1|TRBV3-1
TGTGCCAGCAGCCAAGATATGGGCAGTCGAGCTTTCTTT
CASSQDMGSRAFF
>few|.|TRBJ2-1|TRBV2
TGTGCCAGCAGTGACGACAGCCCCACAGAGCAGTTCTTC
CASSDDSPTEQFF
>.|TRBD2|TRBJ2-1|TRBV7-7
TGTGCTAGCAGCCGCCGGGCGGGAGTAGAGCAGTTCTTC
CASSRRAGVEQFF
>.|TRBD1|TRBJ2-5|TRBV7-2
TGTGCCAGCAGCAAAGACAGGGGCCAAGAGACCCAGTACTTC
CASSKDRGQETQYF
>.|.|TRBJ2-2|TRBV7-9
TGTGCCAGCAGCTTAGATGACGGTACCGGGGAGCTGTTTTTT
CASSLDDGTGELFF
>.|TRBD2|TRBJ2-1|TRBV20-1
TGCAGTGCTAGAGTGACTAGCGGGGGGTACAATGAGCAGTTCTTC
CSARVTSGGYNEQFF
>.|TRBD2|TRBJ2-7|TRBV5-1
TGCGCCAGCACCCAGACTAGCCCCTACGAGCAGTACTTC
CASTQTSPYEQYF
>once|.|TRBJ1-4|TRBV11-2
TGTGCCAGCAGCTCCCGAGCGGCTAATGAAAAACTGTTTTTT
CASSSRAANEKLFF
>.|.|TRBJ2-1|TRBV5-1
TGCGCCAGCAGCTTGGCGGAAACGTGGGAGCAGTTCTTC
CASSLAETWEQFF
>.|TRBD1|TRBJ2-1|TRBV13
TGTGCCAGCAGCTCTCCTCGCACAGGGGATGAGCAGTTCTTC
CASSSPRTGDEQFF
>few|.|TRBJ2-7|TRBV20-1
TGCAGTGCCATACAAGGTAGCGGCTACGAGCAGTACTTC
CSAIQGSGYEQYF
>.|.|TRBJ1-2|TRBV6-6
TGTGCCAGCAGTTACTCGACACAGAACTATGGCTACACCTTC
CASSYSTQNYGYTF
>few|TRBD2|TRBJ2-5|TRBV12-3/TRBV12-4
TGTGCCAGCAGTATTAGCGGGGGCCCTCAAGAGACCCAGTACTTC
CASSISGGPQETQYF
>few|.|TRBJ1-5|TRBV2
TGTGCCAGCAGTGGGGCAGGGAATGTAGGCAATCAGCCCCAGCATTTT
CASSGAGNVGNQPQHF
>.|.|TRBJ1-1|TRBV7-9
TGTGCCAGCAGCTCATCGGGGCGTACTGAAGCTTTCTTT
CASSSSGRTEAFF
>.|TRBD2|TRBJ2-1|TRBV5-1
TGCGCCAGCAGCTTTACAAGCGGGAGAGGTGGAAATGAGCAGTTCTTC
CASSFTSGRGGNEQFF
>many|.|TRBJ2-3|TRBV6-6
TGTGCCAGCAGTTACTCGAGCACAGATACGCAGTATTTT
CASSYSSTDTQYF
>.|.|TRBJ2-2|TRBV5-1
TGCGCCAGCAGCCTAAGGGACGGCCACACCGGGGAGCTGTTTTTT
CASSLRDGHTGELFF
>.|TRBD2|TRBJ2-1|TRBV25-1
TGTGCCAGCAGTGAGGCTAGCGGGGGGGCCTACAATGAGCAGTTCTTC
CASSEASGGAYNEQFF
>.|TRBD2|TRBJ2-1|TRBV7-2
TGTGCCAGCAGCACCGCCCCATCTAGCGGGAGGGCCAATGAGCAGTTCTTC
CASSTAPSSGRANEQFF
>.|.|TRBJ2-6|TRBV15
TGTGCCACCAGCAGAGATAAATCTGGGGCCAACGTCCTGACTTTC
CATSRDKSGANVLTF
>.|TRBD1|TRBJ2-3|TRBV27
TGTGCCAGCAGTGGTCCGGGACAGGGCGCTACACGCACAGATACGCAGTATTTT
CASSGPGQGATRTDTQYF
>.|.|TRBJ2-7|TRBV7-2
TGTGCCAGCAGCCACCTGGGAGGGGGGGTCAGCTACGAGCAGTACTTC
CASSHLGGGVSYEQYF
>many|TRBD2|TRBJ2-1|TRBV12-3/TRBV12-4
TGTGCCAGCAGTTTAAGCGGGAGCTCCTACAATGAGCAGTTCTTC
CASSLSGSSYNEQFF
>.|TRBD1|TRBJ1-1|TRBV15
TGTGCCACCAGCTCTCAACAGGGGTACACTGAAGCTTTCTTT
CATSSQQGYTEAFF
>.|TRBD1|TRBJ2-6|TRBV3-1
TGTGCCAGCAGCCAAGTGGGACAGGCCTTCTCTGGGGCCAACGTCCTGACTTTC
CASSQVGQAFSGANVLTF
>.|.|TRBJ2-1|TRBV29-1
TGCAGCGGTGCCAGTCCCCGGGGGGCAAGTGAGCAGTTCTTC
CSGASPRGASEQFF